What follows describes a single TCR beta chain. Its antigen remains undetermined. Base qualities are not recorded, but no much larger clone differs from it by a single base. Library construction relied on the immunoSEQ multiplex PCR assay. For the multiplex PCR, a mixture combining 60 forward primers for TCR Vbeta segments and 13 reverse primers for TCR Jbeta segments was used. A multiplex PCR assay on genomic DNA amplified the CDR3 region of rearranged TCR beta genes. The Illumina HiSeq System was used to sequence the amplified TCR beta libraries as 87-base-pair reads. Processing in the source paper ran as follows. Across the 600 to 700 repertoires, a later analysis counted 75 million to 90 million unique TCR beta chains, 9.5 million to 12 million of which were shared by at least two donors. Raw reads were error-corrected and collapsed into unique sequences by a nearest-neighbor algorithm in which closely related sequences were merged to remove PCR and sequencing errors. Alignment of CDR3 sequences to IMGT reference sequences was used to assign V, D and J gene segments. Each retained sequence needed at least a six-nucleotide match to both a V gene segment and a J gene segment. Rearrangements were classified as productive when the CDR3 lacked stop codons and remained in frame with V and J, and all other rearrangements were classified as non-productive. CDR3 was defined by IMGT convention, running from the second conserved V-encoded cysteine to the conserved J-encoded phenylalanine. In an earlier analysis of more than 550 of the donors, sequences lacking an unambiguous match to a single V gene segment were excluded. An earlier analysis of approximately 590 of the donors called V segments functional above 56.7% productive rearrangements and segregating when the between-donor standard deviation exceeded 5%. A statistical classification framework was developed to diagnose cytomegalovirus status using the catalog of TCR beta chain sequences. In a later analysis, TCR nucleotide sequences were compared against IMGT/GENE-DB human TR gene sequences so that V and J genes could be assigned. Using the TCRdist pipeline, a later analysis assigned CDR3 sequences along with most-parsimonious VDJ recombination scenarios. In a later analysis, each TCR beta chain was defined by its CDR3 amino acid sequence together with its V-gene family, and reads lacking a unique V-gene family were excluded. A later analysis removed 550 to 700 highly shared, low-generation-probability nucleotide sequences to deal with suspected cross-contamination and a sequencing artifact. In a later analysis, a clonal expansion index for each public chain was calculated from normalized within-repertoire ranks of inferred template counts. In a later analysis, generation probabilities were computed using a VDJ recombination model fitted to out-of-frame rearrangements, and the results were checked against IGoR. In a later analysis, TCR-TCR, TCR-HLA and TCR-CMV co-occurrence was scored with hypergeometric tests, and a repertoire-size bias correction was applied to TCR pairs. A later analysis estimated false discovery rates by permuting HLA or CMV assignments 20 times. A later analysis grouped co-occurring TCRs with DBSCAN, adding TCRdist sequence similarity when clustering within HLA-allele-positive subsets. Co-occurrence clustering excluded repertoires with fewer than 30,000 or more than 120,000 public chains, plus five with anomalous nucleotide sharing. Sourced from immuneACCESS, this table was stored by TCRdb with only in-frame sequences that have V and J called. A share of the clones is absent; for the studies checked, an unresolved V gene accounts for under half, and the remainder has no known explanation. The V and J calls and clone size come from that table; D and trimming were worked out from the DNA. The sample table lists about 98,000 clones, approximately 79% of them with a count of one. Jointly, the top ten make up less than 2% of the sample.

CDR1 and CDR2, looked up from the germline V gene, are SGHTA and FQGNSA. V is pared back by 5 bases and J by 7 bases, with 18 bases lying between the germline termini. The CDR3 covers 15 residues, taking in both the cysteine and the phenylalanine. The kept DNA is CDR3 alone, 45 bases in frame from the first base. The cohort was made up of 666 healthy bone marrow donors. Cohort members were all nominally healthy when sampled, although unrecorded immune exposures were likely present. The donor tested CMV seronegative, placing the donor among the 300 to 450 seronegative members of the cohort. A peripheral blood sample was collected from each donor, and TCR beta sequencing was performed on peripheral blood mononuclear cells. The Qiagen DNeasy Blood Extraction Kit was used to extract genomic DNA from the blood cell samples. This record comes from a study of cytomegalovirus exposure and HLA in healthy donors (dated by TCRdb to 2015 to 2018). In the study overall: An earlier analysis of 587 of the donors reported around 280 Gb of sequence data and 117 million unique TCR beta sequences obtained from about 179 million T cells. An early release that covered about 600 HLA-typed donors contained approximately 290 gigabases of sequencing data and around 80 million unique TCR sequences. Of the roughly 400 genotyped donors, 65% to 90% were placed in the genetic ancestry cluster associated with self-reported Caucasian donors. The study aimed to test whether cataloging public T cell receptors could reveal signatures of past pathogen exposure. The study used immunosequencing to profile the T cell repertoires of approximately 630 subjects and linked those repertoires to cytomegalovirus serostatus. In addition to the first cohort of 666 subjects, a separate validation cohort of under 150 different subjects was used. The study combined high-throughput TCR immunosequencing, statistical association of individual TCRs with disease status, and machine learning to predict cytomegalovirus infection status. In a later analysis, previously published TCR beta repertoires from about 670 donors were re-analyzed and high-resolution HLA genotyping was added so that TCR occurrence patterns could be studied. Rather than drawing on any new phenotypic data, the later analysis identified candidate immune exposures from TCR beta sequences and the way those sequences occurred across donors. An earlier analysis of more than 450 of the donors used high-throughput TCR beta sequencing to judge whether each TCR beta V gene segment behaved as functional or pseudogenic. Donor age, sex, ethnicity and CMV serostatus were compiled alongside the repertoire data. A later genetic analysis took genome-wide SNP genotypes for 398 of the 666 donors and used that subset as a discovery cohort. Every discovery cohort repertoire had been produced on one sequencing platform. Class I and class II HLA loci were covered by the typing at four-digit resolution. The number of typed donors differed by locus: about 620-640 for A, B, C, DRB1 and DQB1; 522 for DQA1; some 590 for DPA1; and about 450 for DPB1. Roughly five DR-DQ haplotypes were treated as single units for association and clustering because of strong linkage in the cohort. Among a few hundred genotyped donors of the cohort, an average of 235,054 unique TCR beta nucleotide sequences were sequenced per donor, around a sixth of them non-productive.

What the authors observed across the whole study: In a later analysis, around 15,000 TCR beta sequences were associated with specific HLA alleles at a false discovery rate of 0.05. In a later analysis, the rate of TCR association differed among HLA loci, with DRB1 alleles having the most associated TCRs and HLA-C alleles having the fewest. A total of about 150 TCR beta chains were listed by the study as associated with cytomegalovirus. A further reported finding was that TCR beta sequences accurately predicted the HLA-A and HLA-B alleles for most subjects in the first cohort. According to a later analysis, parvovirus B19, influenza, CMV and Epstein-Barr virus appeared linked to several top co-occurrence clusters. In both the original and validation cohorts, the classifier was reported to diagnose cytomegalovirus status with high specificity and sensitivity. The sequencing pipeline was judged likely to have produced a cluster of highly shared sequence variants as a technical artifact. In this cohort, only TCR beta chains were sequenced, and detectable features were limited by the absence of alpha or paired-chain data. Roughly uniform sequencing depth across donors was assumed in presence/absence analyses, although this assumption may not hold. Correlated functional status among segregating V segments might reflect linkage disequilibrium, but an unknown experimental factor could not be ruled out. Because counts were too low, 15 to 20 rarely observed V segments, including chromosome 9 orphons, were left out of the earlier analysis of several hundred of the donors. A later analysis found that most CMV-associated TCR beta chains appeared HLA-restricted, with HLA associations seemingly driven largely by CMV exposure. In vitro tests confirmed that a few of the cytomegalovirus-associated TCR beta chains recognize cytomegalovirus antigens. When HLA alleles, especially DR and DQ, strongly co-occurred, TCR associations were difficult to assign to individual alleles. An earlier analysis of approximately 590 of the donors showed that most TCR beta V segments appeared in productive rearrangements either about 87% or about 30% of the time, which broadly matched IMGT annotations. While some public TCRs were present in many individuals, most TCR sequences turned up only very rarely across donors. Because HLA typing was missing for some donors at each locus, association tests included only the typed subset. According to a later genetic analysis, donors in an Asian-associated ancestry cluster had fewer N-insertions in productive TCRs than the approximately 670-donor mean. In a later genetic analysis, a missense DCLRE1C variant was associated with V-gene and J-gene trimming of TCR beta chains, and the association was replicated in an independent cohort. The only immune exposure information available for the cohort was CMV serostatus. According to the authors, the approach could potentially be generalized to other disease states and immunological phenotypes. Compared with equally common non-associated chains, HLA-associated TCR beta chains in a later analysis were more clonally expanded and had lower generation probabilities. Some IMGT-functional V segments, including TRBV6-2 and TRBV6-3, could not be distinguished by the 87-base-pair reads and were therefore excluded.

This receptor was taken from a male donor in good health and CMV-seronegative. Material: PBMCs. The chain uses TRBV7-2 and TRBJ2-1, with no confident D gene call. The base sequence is TGTGCCAGCAGCCCTACGATTGATGCTTGGAATGAGCAGTTCTTC. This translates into CASSPTIDAWNEQFF.